Below, one T cell receptor (beta chain) is given with its context. Germline loops: CDR1 MNHEY, CDR2 SMNVEV (reference sequence). With 1 base removed from V and 2 bases from J, the gap between germline ends came to 18 bases. The CDR3 extends over 17 amino acids. Clones were read by immunoSEQ multiplex PCR, and TCRdb kept only the in-frame ones, dropping some. Altogether around 390,000 clones are present, 80% to 90% being singletons, with the ten largest covering approximately 10%. These data originate in a study of blood T cell repertoires in COVID-19. The J gene is TRBJ2-7, the V gene TRBV27; TRBD1 might be the D (6 bases). This clonotype originated in a woman in her fifties or sixties who had recovered from COVID-19. The sample taken for sequencing was PBMCs or T cells enriched from blood (not recorded which). The CDR3 loop reads CASSLLGQTNIPYEQYF. In DNA form, the CDR3 reads TGTGCCAGCAGTTTATTAGGACAGACCAATATACCCTACGAGCAGTACTTC.